The text below deals with one T cell receptor (beta chain). CDR1 and CDR2 from the germline V gene are GTSNPN and SVGIG (reference sequence). The CDR3 has 14 residues. V lost 1 base to trimming and J lost 4 bases; unmatched junction nucleotides: 3. This record belongs to a study of T-cell reconstitution after alpha-beta-depleted transplantation in children. It was with unique molecular identifiers that the TCRbeta library was prepared. A single record per CDR3 protein comes from TCRdb applying MiXCR to the PCR reads. The sample lists 200,000 or so distinct CDR3 sequences, 5.5% to 7% occurring once. The rearrangement joins TRBV30 to TRBJ2-7; 11 nucleotides align to TRBD1. The specimen was PBMCs, collected before TCRalphabeta/CD19-depleted stem cell transplant. The receptor comes from a girl under two years old with combined immunodeficiency, due to receive a stem cell transplant. CDR3 coding DNA: TGTGCCTGGAGTGCCGGACAGGGGGCATACGAGCAGTACTTC. This encodes CAWSAGQGAYEQYF.